What follows are 8 T cell receptor beta chains derived from one specimen sequenced in a study of blood T cell repertoires in COVID-19. The method was immunoSEQ multiplex PCR; TCRdb's version includes in-frame clones alone and lacks a portion of them. This sample carries over 300,000 clones, 70% to 90% of them seen once, and the ten largest clones take 5.5% to 7%. The sequencing sample was made of PBMCs or T cells enriched from blood (not recorded which). The receptors were gathered from a woman aged 25 to 39 who had recovered from COVID-19.

This chain uses TRBV2 with TRBJ1-4; no definite D call. The CDR3 consists of 12 residues. Germline CDR1 is SNHLY and CDR2 is FYNNEI. The ends were cut back, 10 bases at V and 4 bases at J, with 10 bases in the middle. In DNA, the CDR3 is TGTGCCACCGCACCGGTTAATGAAAAACTGTTTTTT. This gives the protein CATAPVNEKLFF.

This chain uses TRBV4-3 with TRBJ1-2; maybe TRBD1 (5 bases). The germline CDR1 and CDR2 sequences are LGHNA and YSLEER. There are 14 residues in the CDR3. Trimming stripped 3 bases from V and 1 base from J, with 9 bases between. CDR3 residues: CASSHPDSNYGYTF. The CDR3 coding sequence is TGCGCCAGCAGCCATCCCGACAGTAACTATGGCTACACCTTC.

The J gene is TRBJ2-2, the V gene TRBV4-2; 10 nucleotides align to TRBD2. Germline CDR1 LGHNA, CDR2 YNFKEQ. J gave up 3 bases and V 4 bases, and 14 bases lay outside the gene matches. The CDR3 length is 19 residues. CDR3 amino acids: CASSPARNSGGQDTGELFF. The CDR3 region has the DNA TGTGCCAGCAGCCCCGCCAGGAATAGCGGGGGGCAAGACACCGGGGAGCTGTTTTTT.

The gene calls are TRBV25-1 and TRBJ1-2; tentatively, D is TRBD1 (5 bases). The CDR3 extends over 13 amino acids. V was clipped by 7 bases and J by 7 bases, with 16 bases between them. The germline CDR1 and CDR2 sequences are MGHDK and SYGVNS. The CDR3 loop is CASKKEGEGGYTF. DNA of the CDR3: TGTGCCAGCAAGAAAGAAGGGGAGGGTGGCTACACCTTC.

The V and J genes are TRBV19 and TRBJ2-5; TRBD2 matches at 8 bases. The CDR3 covers 13 residues. Germline-derived CDR1 and CDR2 are LNHDA and SQIVND (reference sequence). V shed 6 bases and J 5 bases; nucleotides not matched to a gene: 5. CDR3 loop: CASSFGRAETQYF. CDR3 nucleotide sequence: TGTGCCAGTAGCTTCGGGAGGGCGGAGACCCAGTACTTC.

By share of the sample, this clone is medium-sized. CDR3 in DNA: TGTGCCAGTAGTATAGCCGGGACAGGCTCTGGAAACACCATATATTTT. This gives the protein CASSIAGTGSGNTIYF. This rearrangement joins TRBV19 to TRBJ1-3; 8 nucleotides line up with TRBD1. This CDR3 spans 16 amino acids. Germline lookup yields CDR1 LNHDA and CDR2 SQIVND (reference sequence). Germline trimming cut 1 base from V and 0 bases from J; bases unmatched to any gene: 2.

The genes are TRBV19 and TRBJ2-5; 12 nucleotides agree with TRBD2. The CDR3 runs 18 residues. Germline CDR1 reads LNHDA; CDR2 reads SQIVND (reference sequence). Trimming removed 0 bases from V and 5 bases from J; junction bases left unmatched: 10. CDR3 loop: CASSIEKWPSGGAETQYF. The CDR3 DNA is TGTGCCAGTAGTATAGAGAAATGGCCTAGCGGGGGGGCGGAGACCCAGTACTTC.

This clone was seen a few times. The rearrangement uses TRBV19 and TRBJ1-2, with TRBD1 matching 8 bases. Germline trimming cut 7 bases from V and 4 bases from J; bases unmatched to any gene: 11. The germline CDR1 and CDR2 sequences are LNHDA and SQIVND (reference sequence). The CDR3 covers 15 residues. The CDR3 DNA sequence: TGTGCCAGTATCGGGTGGACAGGGCCCCTCTATGGCTACACCTTC. It is translated as CASIGWTGPLYGYTF. Based on the CDR3 plus reference TRBV19 and TRBJ1-2, the full variable domain is DGGITQSPKYLFRKEGQNVTLSCEQNLNHDAMYWYRQDPGQGLRLIYYSQIVNDFQKGDIAEGYSVSREKKESFPLTVTSAQKNPTAFYLCASIGWTGPLYGYTFGSGTRLTVV.